This TCR beta chain was found in a study of blood T cell repertoires in COVID-19 (dated by TCRdb to about 2020). Background on the whole study: Collaborator samples came from the United States, Italy and Spain and covered acute and convalescent phases of COVID-19. The prospective study material was composed of cDNA or gDNA derived from T cells, B-cell-depleted T cells, or PBMCs. Deeply sampled blood TCRbeta repertoires from subjects exposed to, actively infected with, or recovered from COVID-19 were included in the dataset. The repertoires were released in a freely available public database intended as a resource for research on the immune response to SARS-CoV-2. Samples were obtained from the ongoing ImmuneRACE study (first 160 participants) and from over 1,000 subjects provided by 6 global collaborators. A de-identified subject ID, COVID-19 status, age in years and sex were almost always included in the sample metadata. Where HLA class I and class II types were available, the types were taken from metadata supplied by the sample provider, not from assay-based typing.

Taken from the germline V gene, the CDR1 and CDR2 loops are MGHRA and YSYEKL. Germline trimming: 1 base from V, 2 bases from J; junction bases outside gene matches: 10. The CDR3 contains 17 residues, cysteine and phenylalanine counted. The DNA shown is the 51-base CDR3, in frame from base 1. TCRbeta CDR3 regions were amplified from genomic DNA using the immunoSEQ Assay, a bias-controlled multiplex PCR. The original pipeline was this. Within the assay, amplification of reference gene primers was used to estimate how many nucleated cells each sample contained. To quantify the absolute abundance of each unique TCRbeta CDR3 rearrangement, sequence reads were collapsed and filtered. Productive Simpson clonality was computed per sample as the square root of Simpson's diversity index over productive rearrangements. What TCRdb holds here is the immuneACCESS table cut down to in-frame rearrangements. Part of the clones is not present; checked against another copy, under half of the missing clones reflect an unresolved V gene, and the others are unexplained. V and J calls and clone size follow that table, whereas D and trimming were derived from the DNA. The sample data list under 350,000 clones, and roughly 90% of these were observed just once. Clones ranked in the top ten supply 2.6% of the sample.

This clone was detected once. Its target antigen remains unknown. Per-nucleotide qualities are absent, and no much larger clonotype sits a single base away. Enrolling through a virtual design, the prospective study's participants ranged in age from roughly 18 to 100 years and lived across 24 United States geographic areas. Cohort assignment in the prospective study relied on participant-reported clinical history from a screening survey and a study questionnaire. Recovered participants in ImmuneRACE Cohort 3 were defined as having two consecutive negative NP/OP PCR tests, clearance from a healthcare professional, or resolution of symptoms. Each participant in the prospective study had whole blood, serum and a nasopharyngeal or oropharyngeal swab collected by mobile phlebotomists. Participants in the prospective study had the option to provide additional blood draws and questionnaires over an approximately 2-month period. Blood samples from the prospective study were shipped frozen or at room temperature prior to DNA extraction.

Summary of the overall study and its limitations: How much clinical and demographic metadata was included differed by source and by participant, and the metadata was provided uncurated.

The rearrangement combines TRBV4-1 with TRBJ2-7; TRBD2 aligns with 8 central bases. The TCR comes from a man aged 55 to 70 who had recovered from COVID-19. The sequencing sample was made of PBMCs or T cells enriched from blood (not recorded which). The DNA sequence is as follows: TGCGCCAGCAGCCAAGTGGGCCTGAGCGGGGGAGCCTACGAGCAGTACTTC. This encodes CASSQVGLSGGAYEQYF.